This is a list of T cell receptor beta chains from one sample in a study of blood T cell repertoires in COVID-19. The repertoire was sequenced with immunoSEQ multiplex PCR; TCRdb's copy has only in-frame clones and lacks some. The sample yields about 200,000 clones, approximately 84% seen once. Sequenced sample: peripheral blood. The receptors were sampled from a man in his fifties or sixties with acute or convalescent COVID-19. Both conserved end residues are part of each CDR3. The D gene is left open where the match is weak.

J: TRBJ1-6; D: .; V: TRBV10-3; CDR3: CAISDGSYNSPLHF; DNA: TGTGCCATCAGTGACGGGTCCTATAATTCACCCCTCCACTTT
J: TRBJ2-1; D: .; V: TRBV27; CDR3: CASSLTGSAGFGEQFF; DNA: TGTGCCAGCAGTTTAACGGGGTCCGCCGGGTTCGGTGAGCAGTTCTTC
J: TRBJ2-1; D: TRBD2; V: TRBV29-1; CDR3: CSAERPGGYNEQFF; DNA: TGCAGCGCCGAAAGGCCGGGGGGGTATAATGAGCAGTTCTTC
J: TRBJ2-2; D: TRBD2; V: TRBV29-1; CDR3: CSVVGTMNTGELFF; DNA: TGCAGCGTTGTAGGGACTATGAACACCGGGGAGCTGTTTTTT
J: TRBJ1-5; D: TRBD1; V: TRBV19; CDR3: CASRLGQGAAQPQHF; DNA: TGTGCCAGTAGGCTAGGACAGGGGGCCGCTCAGCCCCAGCATTTT
J: TRBJ1-6; D: TRBD1; V: TRBV14; CDR3: CASSQAQDRVNSPLHF; DNA: TGTGCCAGCAGCCAAGCCCAGGACAGGGTTAATTCACCCCTCCACTTT
J: TRBJ2-7; D: TRBD1; V: TRBV5-1; CDR3: CASSPLDRGNSYEQYF; DNA: TGCGCCAGCAGCCCGCTGGACAGGGGGAACTCCTACGAGCAGTACTTC
J: TRBJ1-1; D: TRBD1; V: TRBV19; CDR3: CASSSGGATEAFF; DNA: TGTGCCAGTAGTTCAGGGGGCGCGACTGAAGCTTTCTTT
J: TRBJ1-1; D: .; V: TRBV7-8; CDR3: CASSSDALRQNTEAFF; DNA: TGTGCCAGCAGCTCTGATGCCCTACGACAGAACACTGAAGCTTTCTTT
J: TRBJ1-5; D: .; V: TRBV19; CDR3: CASSRYRTYSNQPQHF; DNA: TGTGCCAGTAGTCGGTACAGAACTTATAGCAATCAGCCCCAGCATTTT
J: TRBJ2-2; D: .; V: TRBV9; CDR3: CASSSRGTLAGELFF; DNA: TGTGCCAGCAGCTCTCGCGGGACCCTGGCCGGGGAGCTGTTTTTT
J: TRBJ2-5; D: .; V: TRBV3-1/TRBV3-2; CDR3: CASSSVRDFQETQYF; DNA: TGTGCCAGCAGCTCCGTCCGGGACTTTCAAGAGACCCAGTACTTC
J: TRBJ2-6; D: .; V: TRBV3-1/TRBV3-2; CDR3: CASSEGYSGANVLTF; DNA: TGTGCCAGCAGCGAAGGCTACTCTGGGGCCAACGTCCTGACTTTC
J: TRBJ1-6; D: .; V: TRBV27; CDR3: CASSIQAGSPLHF; DNA: TGTGCCAGCAGTATCCAGGCTGGATCACCCCTCCACTTT
J: TRBJ1-2; D: .; V: TRBV25-1; CDR3: CASSADLQANYGYTF; DNA: TGTGCCAGCAGCGCCGACCTACAGGCCAACTATGGCTACACCTTC
J: TRBJ1-3; D: TRBD1; V: TRBV19; CDR3: CATRTGKLPGNTIYF; DNA: TGTGCCACCCGGACAGGGAAACTTCCTGGAAACACCATATATTTT
J: TRBJ1-4; D: .; V: TRBV19; CDR3: CASTGYPTNEKLFF; DNA: TGTGCCAGTACAGGGTACCCAACTAATGAAAAACTGTTTTTT
J: TRBJ1-5; D: TRBD1; V: TRBV19; CDR3: CASSRQGNSNQPQHF; DNA: TGTGCCAGTAGTCGACAGGGGAATAGCAATCAGCCCCAGCATTTT
J: TRBJ1-4; D: TRBD1; V: TRBV6-5; CDR3: CASSLGRGLEKLFF; DNA: TGTGCCAGCAGTTTGGGCAGGGGGCTTGAAAAACTGTTTTTT